The clone carrying this T cell receptor (beta chain) was seen only a few times. This sample was taken from a study of graft-versus-host responses after intestinal transplantation. Across the whole study: Each patient got anti-thymocyte globulin induction, then tacrolimus and steroids for around three years.

Whole-study results and caveats: GvH clones were identified in recipient marrow, with some first appearing in ileum or blood. High graft-versus-host to host-versus-graft clonal ratios were found in allografts of patients who had graft-donor T cell macrochimerism.

Stimulators, roughly 200,000 irradiated and violet-dye-labeled cells, were plated with roughly 200,000 CFSE-labeled responder cells. Following the reaction, CD3+CD4+ and CD3+CD8+ responders that were proliferating and CFSE-low underwent sorting. TCRdb's table, derived via immunoSEQ multiplex PCR, lists solely in-frame clones and lacks some. This table has approximately 6,900 clones, approximately 24% appearing once. The CDR3 has 15 residues. Germline V gene lookup returns CDR1 SGHKS and CDR2 YYEKEE (reference sequence). V lost 4 bases and J lost 4, with 18 bases in between. The material sequenced was alloreactive CD8+ T cells from a mixed lymphocyte reaction culture, taken before transplantation. Subset indicated: CFSE-low proliferating T cells sorted from roughly six-day pre-transplant mixed lymphocyte reaction (GvH or HvG direction). The chain links TRBV5-5 to TRBJ2-7; possibly TRBD2 for D (6 bases). The sequence derives from a human patient who was an organ donor for intestinal transplantation. DNA for the CDR3: TGTGCCAGCAGCCAAGTTTCGGGAGTAGGTTACGAGCAGTACTTC. This sequence encodes CASSQVSGVGYEQYF.